This paragraph covers one TCR beta chain sequence. This sample is part of a study of blood T cell repertoires in COVID-19. Across the whole study: Acute and convalescent COVID-19 specimens originated in the United States, Italy and Spain. T cells, B-cell-depleted T cells, or PBMCs provided the cDNA or gDNA that served as material.

Under the authors' procedure: Amplified reference gene primers provided the basis for estimating nucleated cell counts. Libraries were prepared by immunoSEQ multiplex PCR; TCRdb keeps only in-frame clonotypes and omits some of them. That table is the source of V, J and clone size, and D and trimming were worked out from the DNA. The sample consists of about 150,000 clones, about 90% of them appearing once. The source of this sequence is a man in his forties or fifties with acute or convalescent COVID-19. Material: peripheral blood.

The CDR3 bases are TGTGCCAGCAGCGACCCTGGGACAGGGAGAGAGACCCAGTACTTC. Translated: CASSDPGTGRETQYF. The chain is built from TRBV28 and TRBJ2-5; TRBD1 matches at 9 bases. CDR1 is MDHEN and CDR2 is SYDVKM in the germline V gene. V was pared by 6 bases and J by 4 bases, with 9 bases of the junction left unmatched. This CDR3 is built from 15 residues.